The 26 T cell receptor beta chains listed next were all sequenced from one sample in a study of tumor-infiltrating lymphocytes in primary liver carcinoma. Each 20-30 mg portion of unsorted bulk tissue served as the source for co-extraction of RNA and DNA. Starting material of 400 to 600 ng total RNA yielded TCR beta cDNA via a constant-region primer. Construction of TCR beta libraries relied on three successive nested multiplex PCR rounds employing slightly modified ARM-PCR. Researchers ran the first two PCR rounds for 10 cycles each with TRBV1-TRBV30 forward primers and a C-beta reverse primer. Each CDR3 protein gets one entry after TCRdb re-called the multiplex PCR reads with MiXCR. The sample consists of approximately 110,000 distinct CDR3 sequences, roughly four fifths of them appearing once. The sample was liver tumor tissue from sampling region 3. Subset here: tumor region T3, left-lateral pole. The receptor source for this set is a man in his forties with primary liver carcinoma and hepatitis B virus infection.

Remarks on this clonotype: At one boundary the junction diverges from the germline segment, which might be a read error. The chain links TRBV29-1 to TRBJ1-2; D might be TRBD1 (6 bases). This CDR3 comprises 14 residues. Per germline, CDR1 SQVTM and CDR2 ANQGSEA. For the CDR3, the DNA is TGCAGCGCCAAGTTTGGACAGACGATCTATCGCTACACCTTC. This sequence encodes CSAKFGQTIYRYTF.

As concerns this clonotype: A read error may produce the germline difference seen at one junction end. This rearrangement joins TRBV4-1 to TRBJ2-7; D is perhaps TRBD1 or TRBD2 (5 bases each). Germline assignment: CDR1 MGHRA and CDR2 YSYEKL. The CDR3 contains 15 residues. The CDR3 is CASSQTRGSSYEQYF. DNA for the CDR3: TGCGCCAGCAGCCAAACTAGGGGTAGCTCCTACGAGCAATACTTC.

Comments on this clonotype: Because it lacks the conserved phenylalanine or tryptophan at the end, this CDR3 is likely a read error. Because the CDR3's place on the DNA is in doubt, the DNA is left out and the CDR3 is given as listed by TCRdb. The rearrangement joins TRBV6-2 or TRBV6-3 to TRBJ2-5; the table assigns TRBD1, which was not confirmed against the DNA. The CDR3 length equals 15 residues, ends included. Germline V gene sequence: CDR1 MNHEY, CDR2 SVGEGT. This CDR3 is CASSAPTGTQETQYL.

Regarding this clonotype: A read error may account for a junction end that differs from germline. The rearrangement links TRBV4-2 to TRBJ2-5; TRBD2 is a possible D gene (5 bases). Germline V gives CDR1 LGHNA, CDR2 YNFKEQ. This CDR3 is 12 amino acids long. The CDR3 DNA sequence: TGTACCAGCAGCCAATGGGGAGATACCCAGTACTTC. Residues: CTSSQWGDTQYF.

As regards this clonotype: The conserved final phenylalanine or tryptophan is absent from the CDR3, which likely points to a read error. This chain links TRBV6-2 or TRBV6-3 with TRBJ1-1; perhaps TRBD1 as D (5 bases). Germline CDR1 reads MNHEY; CDR2 reads SVGEGT. The CDR3 has 11 amino acids. The germline V and J ends were trimmed by 10 bases and 11 bases, with 17 bases remaining between them. The CDR3 sequence is CANTSAGPAFL. The DNA of the CDR3 is TGTGCCAACACTTCGGCAGGGCCGGCTTTCCTT.

The V call is TRBV12-3 or TRBV12-4, the J call TRBJ2-3, with D tentatively TRBD1 (5 bases). The closer fit of TRBJ1-5 to the DNA end suggests the J call may be wrong. CDR3 length equals 15 residues. CDR3 residues: CASSSDQMDTDTQHF. CDR3 nucleotides: TGTGCCAGCAGCTCCGACCAGATGGACACAGATACACAGCATTTT.

To note about this clonotype: The germline gene is not matched at one end of the junction; a read error may be the cause. The V gene is TRBV6-5, the J gene TRBJ2-2; tentatively, D is TRBD1 or TRBD2 (6 bases each). CDR3 length: 17 residues. The V gene's germline CDR1 is MNHEY and CDR2 SVGAGI. CDR3 region: CVSSYSTTGDITGELLF. CDR3 DNA: TGTGTCAGCAGTTACTCGACGACGGGGGACATCACCGGGGAGCTGTTATTT.

About this clonotype: One end of the junction does not line up with germline, which may come from a read error. The genes are TRBV11-2 and TRBJ2-6; 7 positions match TRBD2. CDR1 is SGHAT and CDR2 is FQNNGV in the germline V gene. The CDR3 length is 21 residues. CDR3 region: CAGSTGGDSGTSLSGANVLTF. The CDR3, as DNA: TGTGCCGGCAGCACGGGGGGAGACAGTGGTACTTCCCTCTCTGGGGCCAACGTCCTGACTTTC.

The chain uses TRBV12-3 or TRBV12-4 and TRBJ2-1; 12 bases match TRBD2. This CDR3 has 14 residues. DNA of the CDR3: TGTGTCGGTATGACTAGCGGGAGATACAATGAGCAGTTCTTC. The encoded protein is CVGMTSGRYNEQFF.

The CDR3 nucleotides are TGCGGCACTGAGGGTAGCGGGAGTGCAGATACGCAGTATTTT. It is translated as CGTEGSGSADTQYF. The genes are TRBV29-1 and TRBJ2-3, with 9 bases lining up with TRBD2. The CDR3 extends over 14 amino acids. Per germline, CDR1 SQVTM and CDR2 ANQGSEA.

Concerning this clonotype itself: As the CDR3 is not closed by the conserved phenylalanine or tryptophan, this likely results from a read error. The chain employs TRBV10-3 and TRBJ1-5, with a weak D call TRBD1 (6 bases). V was clipped by 5 bases and J by 4 bases, with 12 bases between them. Germline V lookup: CDR1 ENHRY, CDR2 SYGVKD. The CDR3 is made up of 14 amino acids. The CDR3 reads CAISPKGGNQPQHS. In DNA, the CDR3 is TGTGCCATCAGTCCGAAAGGGGGTAATCAGCCCCAGCATTCT.

The chain is built from TRBV29-1 and TRBJ2-7; possibly TRBD1 for D (5 bases). The CDR3 spans 13 residues. Germline V CDR1 and CDR2: SQVTM, ANQGSEA. The CDR3 bases are TGCGGCGCCCTCTTTCAGGGTCACCATGAGCAGTACTTC. Protein: CGALFQGHHEQYF.

This clonotype was observed many times. V and J are TRBV4-3 and TRBJ2-7, with D possibly being TRBD2 (6 bases). Per the germline V gene, CDR1 is LGHNA and CDR2 is YSLEER. Trimming took off 0 bases at V and 5 bases at J, with 17 bases between the two ends. The CDR3 extends over 16 amino acids. The CDR3, as DNA: TGCGCCAGCAGCCAAGAGGCGGGGAGCAGATACCACGAGCAGTACTTC. It codes for CASSQEAGSRYHEQYF.

J is TRBJ2-7 and V is TRBV7-8, with D unresolved. The V gene lost 5 bases and the J gene lost 6 bases, with 26 bases spanning the gap. The CDR3 runs to 17 residues. In germline, CDR1 is SGHVS, CDR2 FQNEAQ. CDR3 sequence reads: CASSLKGWITVTLEQYF. DNA for the CDR3: TGTGCCAGCAGCCTGAAGGGATGGATTACAGTTACCCTCGAGCAGTACTTC.

For this clonotype: At one end, the junction sequence differs from germline, possibly due to a read error. The chain has TRBV6-6 and TRBJ1-1; D perhaps matches TRBD1 (6 bases). Germline values: CDR1 MNHNY, CDR2 SVGAGI (reference sequence). The CDR3 is 15 residues long. CDR3 in amino acids: CTSSIPSARDTETFF. The DNA of the CDR3 is TGTACCAGCAGTATTCCGTCGGCGCGGGACACTGAAACTTTCTTT.

The chain links TRBV10-3 to TRBJ2-7; 10 bases fit TRBD2. The CDR3 is made up of 15 amino acids. CDR1 and CDR2 from the germline V gene are ENHRY and SYGVKD. The CDR3 DNA is TGTGTCATAAGCTACGGGACTAGCGACTCCTACGAGCAGTACTTC. This codes for CVISYGTSDSYEQYF.

A note on this clonotype: An end of the junction differs from the germline gene, which may be a read error. The CDR3 sequence: CSGEQGYEHYF. The CDR3, as DNA: TGCAGCGGTGAACAGGGTTATGAGCATTACTTC. The chain has TRBV29-1 and TRBJ2-7, with a tentative D call TRBD1 (6 bases). CDR1 and CDR2 (germline): SQVTM, ANQGSEA. The CDR3 extends over 11 amino acids.

V gene TRBV5-4 combines with J gene TRBJ2-1; 8 nucleotides match TRBD2. The CDR3 runs 15 residues. CDR1 SGHNT and CDR2 YYREEE come from the germline V gene (reference sequence). V shed 7 bases and J 9 bases; nucleotides not matched to a gene: 15. The CDR3 sequence is CASGHGTRGNIEQFF. The CDR3 DNA is TGTGCCAGCGGCCACGGGACTAGGGGGAATATTGAGCAGTTCTTC. The variable domain in full, completed from reference TRBV5-4 and TRBJ2-1, reads ETGVTQSPTHLIKTRGQQVTLRCSSQSGHNTVSWYQQALGQGPQFIFQYYREEENGRGNFPPRFSGLQFPNYSSELNVNALELDDSALYLCASGHGTRGNIEQFFGPGTRLTVL.

Remarks on this clonotype: Since the CDR3 does not end with the conserved phenylalanine or tryptophan, this likely comes from a read error. The genes are TRBV29-1 and TRBJ1-2; possibly TRBD1 for D (5 bases). This CDR3 is 11 amino acids long. The germline gives CDR1 SQVTM, CDR2 ANQGSEA. The CDR3 sequence is CNVRGLYGYTL. Written as DNA, the CDR3 is TGCAACGTTAGGGGCCTCTATGGCTACACCCTC.

Regarding this clonotype: The CDR3 end shows no conserved phenylalanine or tryptophan, and so a read error is likely. The CDR3 sequence: CASSSRGVSYGYTC. The CDR3 bases are TGTGCCAGCAGTTCACGAGGGGTTAGCTATGGCTACACCTGC. This chain joins TRBV6-6 and TRBJ1-2, with D possibly being TRBD1 (5 bases). The CDR3 totals 14 residues. The germline V gene has CDR1 MNHNY and CDR2 SVGAGI (reference sequence). Between the trimmed V and J ends, which lost 4 bases and 4 bases, there was a span of 13 bases.

Comment on this clonotype: The junction differs from germline at one of its ends, possibly a read error. This chain links TRBV5-4 with TRBJ1-2; D possibly corresponds to TRBD1 (5 bases). The CDR3 is 14 amino acids. CDR1 is SGHNT and CDR2 is YYREEE in the germline V gene (reference sequence). The CDR3 DNA is TGTGCCGCCAGTGGCAGACATGGGGACTATAGCTACACCTTC. Encoded protein: CAASGRHGDYSYTF.

As regards this clonotype: Possible read error: a much larger clone is one base away. The chain combines TRBV28 with TRBJ2-7; TRBD1 might be the D (6 bases). CDR1 and CDR2 (germline): MDHEN, SYDVKM. This CDR3 comprises 15 residues. V was clipped by 7 bases and J by 0 bases, with 16 bases between them. CDR3: CASTSGTRGSYEQYF. In nucleotides, the CDR3 is TGTGCCAGCACCTCCGGGACAAGGGGCTCCTACGAGCAGTACTTC.

As regards this clonotype: One junction end does not reproduce the germline sequence, and a read error may be involved. This chain connects TRBV5-8 to TRBJ2-2; D unresolved. The CDR3 extends over 15 amino acids. In germline, CDR1 is SGHTS, CDR2 YDEGEE. The chain's CDR3 is CASSLGLGPPGELFF. Written as DNA, the CDR3 is TGTGCCAGCAGTTTGGGTTTAGGGCCCCCCGGGGAGCTGTTTTTT.

As regards this clonotype: An end of the junction does not agree with germline; a read error may underlie this. The rearrangement joins TRBV12-3 or TRBV12-4 to TRBJ2-5; the match to TRBD1 covers 7 bases. CDR3 length: 13 amino acids. CDR3 bases: TGTGTCAGCAGTTCGGTGCAGGGGGAGACCCAGCACTTC. Amino acids: CVSSSVQGETQHF.

A word on this clonotype: A much larger clone lies a single base off, so this may be a read error. V usage is TRBV28 and J usage is TRBJ2-2, with D possibly matching TRBD2 (6 bases). Per germline, CDR1 MDHEN and CDR2 SYDVKM. Trimming took 8 bases from V and 2 from J, leaving 12 bases between them. The CDR3 length is 14 residues. The CDR3 protein is CASGRDLNTGELFF. CDR3 coding DNA: TGTGCCAGCGGGCGGGATCTCAACACCGGGGAGCTGTTTTTT.

The J gene is TRBJ2-1, the V gene TRBV5-4, with D perhaps being TRBD1 or TRBD2 (5 bases each). The length of the CDR3 is 13 residues. Germline V gene data show CDR1 as SGHNT and CDR2 as YYREEE (reference sequence). The CDR3 is CPGSLGEVVEQFF. As DNA, the CDR3 is TGTCCCGGCAGCTTGGGGGAAGTGGTTGAGCAGTTCTTC. The variable domain in full, completed from reference TRBV5-4 and TRBJ2-1, reads ETGVTQSPTHLIKTRGQQVTLRCSSQSGHNTVSWYQQALGQGPQFIFQYYREEENGRGNFPPRFSGLQFPNYSSELNVNALELDDSALYLCPGSLGEVVEQFFGPGTRLTVL.